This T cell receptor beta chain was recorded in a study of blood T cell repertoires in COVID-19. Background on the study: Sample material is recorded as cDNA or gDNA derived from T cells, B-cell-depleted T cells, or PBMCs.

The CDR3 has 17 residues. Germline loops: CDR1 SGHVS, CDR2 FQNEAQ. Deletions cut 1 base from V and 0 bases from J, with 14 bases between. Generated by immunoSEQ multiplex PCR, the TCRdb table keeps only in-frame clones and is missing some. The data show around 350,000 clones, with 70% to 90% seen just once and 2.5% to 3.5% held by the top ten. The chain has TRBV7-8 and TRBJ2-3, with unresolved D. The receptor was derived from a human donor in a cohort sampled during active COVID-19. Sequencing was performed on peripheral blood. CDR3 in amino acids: CASSLVRGSSSTDTQYF. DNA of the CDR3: TGTGCCAGCAGCTTAGTCCGCGGCAGCTCTAGCACAGATACGCAGTATTTT.